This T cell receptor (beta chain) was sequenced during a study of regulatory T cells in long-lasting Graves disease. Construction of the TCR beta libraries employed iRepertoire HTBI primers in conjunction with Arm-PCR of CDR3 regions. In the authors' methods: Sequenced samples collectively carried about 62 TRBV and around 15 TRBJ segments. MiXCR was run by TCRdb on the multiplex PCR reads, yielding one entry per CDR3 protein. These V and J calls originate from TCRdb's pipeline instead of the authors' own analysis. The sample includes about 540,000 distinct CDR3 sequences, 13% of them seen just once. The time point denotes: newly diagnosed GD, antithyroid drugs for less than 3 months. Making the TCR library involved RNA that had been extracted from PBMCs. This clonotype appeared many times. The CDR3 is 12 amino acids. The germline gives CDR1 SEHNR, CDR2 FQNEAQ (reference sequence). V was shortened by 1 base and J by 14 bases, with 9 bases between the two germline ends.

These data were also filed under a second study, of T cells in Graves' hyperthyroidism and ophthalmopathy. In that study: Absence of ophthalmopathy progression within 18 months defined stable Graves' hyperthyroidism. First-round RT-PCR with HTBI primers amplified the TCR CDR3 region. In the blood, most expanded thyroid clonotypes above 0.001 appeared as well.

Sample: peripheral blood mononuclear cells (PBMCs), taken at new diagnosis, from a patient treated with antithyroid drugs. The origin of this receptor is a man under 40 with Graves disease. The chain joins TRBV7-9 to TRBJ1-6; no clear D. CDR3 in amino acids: CASSLESQTLHF. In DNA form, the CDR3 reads TGTGCCAGCAGCTTAGAGTCTCAGACCCTCCACTTT.